This T cell receptor (beta chain) appears in the sequencing data of a study of T cell responses to AZD1222 COVID-19 vaccine. Background on the study: Both about-4-week and about-12-week second-dose recipients were combined.

Study results and limitations: The repertoires were collected only after the peak T cell response. CD4 TCRs linked to vaccination spanned spike, dominating at 160-218 and 743-854. When two AZD1222 doses had been given, Spike-specific TCR breadth and depth rose.

Assay: immunoSEQ multiplex PCR; the TCRdb copy retains only in-frame clones and omits some. The sample includes more than 120,000 clones, about 93% of them seen just once. With respect to this clone: The antigen remains unidentified.

Germline CDR1 and CDR2: LGHDT and YNNKEL (reference sequence). This CDR3 is 15 amino acids long. V was pared by 1 base and J by 0 bases, with 7 bases between. This chain joins TRBV3-1 (or the pseudogene TRBV3-2) and TRBJ1-3; weak D call: TRBD1 (5 bases). The material was peripheral blood, obtained on day 0 of AZD1222 vaccination. This receptor was identified in an adult in good health. The CDR3, as DNA: TGTGCCAGCAGCCAAGTAGACAGCTCTGGAAACACCATATATTTT. As protein: CASSQVDSSGNTIYF.